These 19 T cell receptor beta chains were sequenced from one sample in a study of blood T cell repertoires in COVID-19. The method was immunoSEQ multiplex PCR; TCRdb's version includes in-frame clones alone and lacks a portion of them. The data contain approximately 300,000 clones, around nine tenths of them singletons. Sequenced: PBMCs or T cells enriched from blood (not recorded which). The receptors come from a woman aged 25 to 39 who had recovered from COVID-19.

The V call is TRBV18, the J call TRBJ2-3; unclear D gene. V lost 2 bases to trimming and J lost 1 base, with 4 bases between them. Germline assignment: CDR1 KGHSH and CDR2 LQKENI. The CDR3 is made up of 13 amino acids. The CDR3 region is CASSPSGTDTQYF. The CDR3 bases are TGTGCCAGCTCACCATCAGGCACAGATACGCAGTATTTT.

V and J are TRBV5-1 and TRBJ1-2; 8 positions agree with TRBD1. The V segment lost 4 bases and the J segment 8 bases; nucleotides outside the gene matches: 4. Germline loops: CDR1 SGHRS, CDR2 YFSETQ. The CDR3 runs to 12 residues. The CDR3 here is CASSHDRGGYTF. The CDR3 nucleotides are TGCGCCAGCAGCCACGACAGGGGCGGCTACACCTTC.

This sequence joins TRBV25-1 and TRBJ2-3; maybe TRBD1 (6 bases). The CDR3 consists of 13 residues. Trimming shortened V by 6 bases and J by 5 bases, and 12 bases separated the two germline ends. The germline V gene encodes CDR1 MGHDK and CDR2 SYGVNS. The CDR3 spells CASRRQAVDTQYF. The CDR3 DNA sequence: TGTGCCAGCAGGCGACAGGCGGTAGATACGCAGTATTTT. The variable domain in full, completed from reference TRBV25-1 and TRBJ2-3, reads EADIYQTPRYLVIGTGKKITLECSQTMGHDKMYWYQQDPGMELHLIHYSYGVNSTEKGDLSSESTVSRIRTEHFPLTLESARPSHTSQYLCASRRQAVDTQYFGPGTRLTVL.

This chain joins TRBV2 and TRBJ2-7; maybe TRBD2 (5 bases). This CDR3 is built from 15 residues. The V gene lost 6 bases and the J gene lost 7 bases, with 22 bases spanning the gap. Germline V gene sequence: CDR1 SNHLY, CDR2 FYNNEI. The CDR3 sequence is CASRGDLATPTEQYF. The CDR3 DNA sequence: TGTGCCAGCAGGGGAGATTTGGCAACCCCTACGGAGCAGTACTTC.

The rearrangement joins TRBV4-2 to TRBJ1-5, with D uncertain. The CDR3 is 15 amino acids. CDR1 and CDR2 (germline): LGHNA, YNFKEQ. V dropped 1 base and J dropped 2 bases, with 9 bases sitting between them. In nucleotides, the CDR3 is TGTGCCAGCAGCCAAGTCAGCCAGGGCAATCAGCCCCAGCATTTT. It encodes CASSQVSQGNQPQHF.

The rearrangement links TRBV7-2 to TRBJ1-1, with 8 positions matching TRBD1. V lost 5 bases, J lost 0 bases, and 8 bases stayed unmatched. Per germline, CDR1 SGHTA and CDR2 FQGNSA. The CDR3 loop spans 16 amino acids. Here the CDR3 reads CASSPGQGRMNTEAFF. The DNA for the CDR3 is TGTGCCAGCAGCCCCGGACAGGGAAGGATGAACACTGAAGCTTTCTTT.

The sample holds a few counts of this clone. The V gene is TRBV2, the J gene TRBJ1-4, with D unresolved. V lost 7 bases and J lost 7, with 22 bases in between. CDR3 length: 16 residues. The germline V gene encodes CDR1 SNHLY and CDR2 FYNNEI. The CDR3 loop reads CASTERGPLWGEKLFF. The CDR3 DNA reads as TGTGCCAGCACCGAAAGAGGGCCGCTCTGGGGTGAAAAACTGTTTTTT.

A word on this clone: Being one base from a much bigger clone, this may be a read error. The V gene is TRBV7-8, the J gene TRBJ1-1; 10 nucleotides match TRBD1. The V and J ends lost 3 bases and 1 base, in that order; junction bases with no gene match: 2. This CDR3 contains 15 residues. The germline CDR1 and CDR2 sequences are SGHVS and FQNEAQ. The CDR3 DNA reads TGTGCCAGCAGCTTGGGGGACAGGGGGAACACTGAAGCTTTCTTT. It translates to CASSLGDRGNTEAFF.

With respect to this clone: One end of the junction varies from germline; a read error may be responsible. Other DNA sequences in this specimen translate into the identical CDR3. The CDR3 is CATSDHPNTGELFF. CDR3 DNA sequence: TGTGCCACCAGTGACCATCCAAACACCGGGGAGTTGTTTTTT. The rearrangement joins TRBV24-1 to TRBJ2-2, with a possible D match to TRBD2 (5 bases). The germline gives CDR1 KGHDR, CDR2 SFDVKD. This CDR3 has 14 residues.

This clone was detected once. As DNA, the CDR3 is TGTGCCAGCAGCGTAGTGGCGGGCTTGAACACTGAAGCTTTCTTT. Protein: CASSVVAGLNTEAFF. V usage is TRBV9 and J usage is TRBJ1-1; D gene uncertain. V was clipped by 0 bases and J by 0 bases, with 9 bases between them. Germline V lookup: CDR1 SGDLS, CDR2 YYNGEE. There are 15 residues in the CDR3.

The gene calls are TRBV10-3 and TRBJ1-1; possible D gene TRBD1, 5 bases. V was shortened by 4 bases and J by 5 bases, with 11 bases between the two germline ends. The germline V gene encodes CDR1 ENHRY and CDR2 SYGVKD. There are 13 residues in the CDR3. Here the CDR3 reads CAISAPGRTEAFF. The CDR3 DNA reads TGTGCCATCAGTGCCCCAGGGCGGACTGAAGCTTTCTTT.

The CDR3 bases are TGCGCCAGCAGCCGGACTAGCGGGGCGAACACCGGGGAGCTGTTTTTT. Amino acids: CASSRTSGANTGELFF. This chain uses TRBV5-1 with TRBJ2-2; 12 nucleotides agree with TRBD2. The CDR3 spans 16 residues. The V segment lost 4 bases and the J segment 0 bases; nucleotides outside the gene matches: 1. Germline V gene data show CDR1 as SGHRS and CDR2 as YFSETQ.

This clone showed up just once. The V and J genes are TRBV2 and TRBJ1-3; D unresolved. V lost 6 bases, J lost 3 bases, and 15 bases lay in between. CDR3 size: 15 residues. Looked up from germline, CDR1 is SNHLY and CDR2 is FYNNEI. CDR3 loop: CASSRSVDFGNTIYF. The CDR3 bases are TGTGCCAGCAGCCGATCGGTCGATTTTGGAAACACCATATATTTT. Complete variable domain (other parts from reference TRBV2 and TRBJ1-3): EPEVTQTPSHQVTQMGQEVILRCVPISNHLYFYWYRQILGQKVEFLVSFYNNEISEKSEIFDDQFSVERPDGSNFTLKIRSTKLEDSAMYFCASSRSVDFGNTIYFGEGSWLTVV.

The sample holds a few counts of this clone. The rearrangement uses TRBV6-2 or TRBV6-3 and TRBJ2-2; D is perhaps TRBD1 (6 bases). The V end lost 2 bases, the J end lost 1 base, and 11 bases lay between the germline ends. Germline-derived CDR1 and CDR2 are MNHEY and SVGEGT. This CDR3 region has 16 residues. The CDR3: CASSYGRDKNTGELFF. The CDR3 bases are TGTGCCAGCAGTTACGGTCGGGACAAGAACACCGGGGAGCTGTTTTTT.

The CDR3 is CASSQVWGQPLYGYTF. The CDR3 nucleotides are TGTGCCAGCAGCCAAGTATGGGGACAGCCCCTCTATGGCTACACCTTC. The chain has TRBV3-1 (or the pseudogene TRBV3-2) and TRBJ1-2; 7 bases are a match to TRBD1. CDR3 length: 16 residues. V gave up 1 base and J gave up 4 bases; unmatched junction bases: 9. Looked up from germline, CDR1 is LGHDT and CDR2 is YNNKEL (reference sequence).

This chain links TRBV2 with TRBJ2-3; D possibly corresponds to TRBD1 (5 bases). Trimming removed 5 bases at V and 4 bases at J, with 10 bases between. Germline assignment: CDR1 SNHLY and CDR2 FYNNEI. CDR3 length equals 13 residues. CDR3 loop: CASSFREPDTQYF. In nucleotides, the CDR3 is TGTGCCAGCAGTTTCAGGGAACCAGATACGCAGTATTTT. The full variable domain, with the rest looked up from reference TRBV2 and TRBJ2-3, is EPEVTQTPSHQVTQMGQEVILRCVPISNHLYFYWYRQILGQKVEFLVSFYNNEISEKSEIFDDQFSVERPDGSNFTLKIRSTKLEDSAMYFCASSFREPDTQYFGPGTRLTVL.

V gene TRBV10-3 combines with J gene TRBJ2-5; weak D call: TRBD1 (6 bases). The V end was cut by 6 bases, the J end by 5 bases, with 16 bases between. In germline, CDR1 is ENHRY, CDR2 SYGVKD. This CDR3 is 14 amino acids long. The CDR3 reads CAISSTGVRETQYF. The CDR3, as DNA: TGTGCCATCAGCTCGACAGGCGTCAGGGAGACCCAGTACTTC.

This chain connects TRBV7-9 to TRBJ1-2; a possible D gene is TRBD1 (5 bases). The CDR3 is 13 residues long. From germline, CDR1 is SEHNR and CDR2 FQNEAQ (reference sequence). V shed 1 base and J shed 2 bases, with 5 bases lying between them. The CDR3 DNA reads TGTGCCAGCAGCTTAGGACAGAACTATGGCTACACCTTC. This codes for CASSLGQNYGYTF.

CDR3 protein: CASSRQGSEGYTF. The CDR3 DNA reads TGTGCCAGCAGCCGACAGGGCTCCGAAGGCTACACCTTC. The J gene is TRBJ1-2, the V gene TRBV11-1; 7 bases are shared with TRBD1. The germline CDR1 and CDR2 sequences are SGHAT and FQDESV (reference sequence). The CDR3 is made up of 13 amino acids. The junction had 8 bases not matched to a gene; V was cut back by 5 bases and J by 8 bases.